The 27 T cell receptor beta chains in this list originate from one sample, sequenced in a study of T-cell memory formation after mild COVID-19. MiXCR, run by TCRdb on the 5' RACE reads, gives a single entry per CDR3 protein. Seen here are around 370,000 distinct CDR3 sequences, around 20% observed once, and the top ten hold around 12%. Sequencing was done on a sample of PBMCs or a T cell subset sorted from them (not recorded which). The source is an adult woman who had mild COVID-19 (a few samples of this study predate the infection). Cell type and time point are not known.

The table lists this clonotype with many counts. This rearrangement joins TRBV4-3 to TRBJ2-3; no firm D call. The CDR3 contains 14 residues. CDR1 LGHNA and CDR2 YSLEER come from the germline V gene. Trimming stripped 0 bases from V and 7 bases from J, with 11 bases between. CDR3 in amino acids: CASSQDSAANTQYF. In DNA, the CDR3 is TGCGCCAGCAGCCAAGATTCTGCCGCGAATACGCAGTATTTT.

This clonotype was detected a few times. The gene calls are TRBV4-3 and TRBJ2-5; 8 nucleotides line up with TRBD1. Unmatched junction bases numbered 3, after V lost 2 bases and J lost 4 bases. Germline V gene lookup returns CDR1 LGHNA and CDR2 YSLEER. This CDR3 is 14 amino acids long. CDR3 coding DNA: TGCGCCAGCAGCCAAACAGGGGGATCAGAGACCCAGTACTTC. Its translation is CASSQTGGSETQYF.

This clonotype was found a few times. The CDR3 region has the DNA TGCAGCGTTGGGGCAGATCGGACTGAAGCTTTCTTT. This encodes CSVGADRTEAFF. The V and J genes are TRBV29-1 and TRBJ1-1; D call uncertain. The ends were cut back, 4 bases at V and 5 bases at J, with 11 bases in the middle. The CDR3 has 12 amino acids. Germline lookup yields CDR1 SQVTM and CDR2 ANQGSEA.

The chain combines TRBV20-1 with TRBJ2-7; the D is unclear. With 2 bases removed from V and 4 bases from J, the gap between germline ends came to 3 bases. CDR3 length: 10 residues. From germline, CDR1 is DFQATT and CDR2 SNEGSKA (reference sequence). The CDR3: CSARKYEQYF. The CDR3 region has the DNA TGCAGTGCTAGAAAGTACGAGCAGTACTTC.

This clonotype was picked up a small number of times. V and J are TRBV14 and TRBJ1-2; tentative D call: TRBD1 (5 bases). The CDR3 consists of 16 residues. V lost 4 bases and J lost 4, with 19 bases in between. Germline assignment: CDR1 SGHDN and CDR2 FVKESK. Written as DNA, the CDR3 is TGTGCCAGCAGCCCCAGAATGCGACAGAAGTCCTATGGCTACACCTTC. It codes for CASSPRMRQKSYGYTF.

V is TRBV30 and J is TRBJ2-2, with D hard to call. There are 14 residues in the CDR3. Germline-derived CDR1 and CDR2 are GTSNPN and SVGIG (reference sequence). Trimming removed 3 bases at V and 5 bases at J, with 13 bases between. The CDR3 spells CAWRGWSGTGELFF. DNA of the CDR3: TGTGCCTGGAGGGGGTGGAGTGGAACCGGGGAGCTGTTTTTT.

The V and J genes are TRBV28 and TRBJ2-4; D is unclear. Germline lookup yields CDR1 MDHEN and CDR2 SYDVKM. Trimming shortened V by 1 base and J by 9 bases, and 4 bases separated the two germline ends. This CDR3 spans 11 amino acids. The CDR3 here is CASSLSVIQYF. The CDR3, as DNA: TGTGCCAGCAGTTTATCGGTCATTCAGTACTTC.

The chain recombines TRBV29-1 with TRBJ1-2, with D tentatively TRBD1 (5 bases). Trimming took off 3 bases at V and 4 bases at J, with 15 bases between the two ends. CDR1 is SQVTM and CDR2 is ANQGSEA in the germline V gene. This CDR3 has 14 amino acids. The CDR3 nucleotides read TGCAGCGTTGAGATGGACACTGCGTCCTATGGCTACACCTTC. As protein: CSVEMDTASYGYTF.

V and J are TRBV29-1 and TRBJ1-2, with D possibly matching TRBD1 (5 bases). The CDR3 is 12 amino acids. Trimming cost V 7 bases and J 4 bases, with 13 bases left between them. The germline gives CDR1 SQVTM, CDR2 ANQGSEA. The CDR3 DNA follows: TGCAGCGCAGGGCGCGCCGGCTATGGCTACACCTTC. As protein: CSAGRAGYGYTF.

J is TRBJ1-3 and V is TRBV20-1; the D gene is possibly TRBD1 (5 bases). V shed 3 bases and J shed 2 bases, with 5 bases lying between them. Germline V lookup: CDR1 DFQATT, CDR2 SNEGSKA (reference sequence). The CDR3 has 12 amino acids. CDR3 sequence reads: CSARTAGNTIYF. The CDR3 DNA is TGCAGTGCTAGGACAGCTGGAAACACCATATATTTT.

The rearrangement uses TRBV18 and TRBJ2-2, with D unclear. The germline CDR1 and CDR2 sequences are KGHSH and LQKENI. The V end lost 8 bases, the J end lost 1 base, and 8 bases lay between the germline ends. There are 13 residues in the CDR3. CDR3 amino acids: CASPQRNTGELFF. The CDR3 nucleotides are TGTGCCAGCCCACAAAGGAACACCGGGGAGCTGTTTTTT.

The table lists this clonotype with a few counts. The V gene is TRBV12-3 or TRBV12-4, the J gene TRBJ1-1, with D possibly being TRBD1 (5 bases). This CDR3 spans 13 amino acids. V dropped 4 bases and J dropped 6 bases, with 12 bases sitting between them. The DNA of the CDR3 is TGTGCCAGCAGTTCCAGGGAAGTTGCTGAAGCTTTCTTT. Translating gives CASSSREVAEAFF.

V usage is TRBV29-1 and J usage is TRBJ1-2; 7 bases fit TRBD1. CDR1 is SQVTM and CDR2 is ANQGSEA in the germline V gene. CDR3 size: 11 residues. The CDR3 reads CARGGAGGYTF. In nucleotides, the CDR3 is TGCGCCAGGGGGGGCGCGGGCGGCTACACCTTC.

The V gene is TRBV2, the J gene TRBJ2-3, with D perhaps matching TRBD1 or TRBD2 (5 bases each). The germline V gene has CDR1 SNHLY and CDR2 FYNNEI. The CDR3 is 15 amino acids. Trimming left V 6 bases short and J 2 bases short, with 15 bases between. CDR3 in DNA: TGTGCCAGCAGAGCCTCAGGGACCTACACAGATACGCAGTATTTT. This sequence encodes CASRASGTYTDTQYF.

This chain uses TRBV7-8 with TRBJ1-5; D might be TRBD1 (5 bases). This CDR3 has 16 residues. The V gene's germline CDR1 is SGHVS and CDR2 FQNEAQ. V lost 0 bases, J lost 7 bases, and 16 bases lay in between. The CDR3 is CASSLAQGSLGQPQHF. The CDR3 DNA sequence: TGTGCCAGCAGCTTAGCGCAGGGTTCCTTAGGGCAGCCCCAGCATTTT.

The chain uses TRBV20-1 and TRBJ1-6, with D uncertain. The CDR3 runs 15 residues. CDR1 and CDR2 (germline): DFQATT, SNEGSKA (reference sequence). The ends were cut back, 6 bases at V and 0 bases at J, with 12 bases in the middle. In DNA, the CDR3 is TGCAGTGCGGTCAGCGGGAGCTCCTATAATTCACCCCTCCACTTT. It specifies CSAVSGSSYNSPLHF.

The table lists this clonotype with many counts. This chain links TRBV29-1 with TRBJ2-5; D is ambiguous. The ends were cut back, 2 bases at V and 4 bases at J, with 5 bases in the middle. The germline V gene has CDR1 SQVTM and CDR2 ANQGSEA. The length of the CDR3 is 11 residues. The CDR3 DNA is TGCAGCGTTGAATCCTTAGAGACCCAGTACTTC. Amino acid sequence: CSVESLETQYF.

The table lists this clonotype with a few counts. The V call is TRBV5-1, the J call TRBJ2-2; TRBD2 aligns across 7 bases. The CDR3 length is 15 residues. Germline CDR1 reads SGHRS; CDR2 reads YFSETQ. The V gene end was trimmed by 3 bases and the J gene end by 6 bases; junction bases not matched to a gene: 8. DNA of the CDR3: TGCGCCAGCAGCTCCCGGGGTAGCGGGTCCGGGGAGCTGTTTTTT. Amino acid sequence: CASSSRGSGSGELFF. The whole variable domain, remainder taken from reference TRBV5-1 and TRBJ2-2, is KAGVTQTPRYLIKTRGQQVTLSCSPISGHRSVSWYQQTPGQGLQFLFEYFSETQRNKGNFPGRFSGRQFSNSRSEMNVSTLELGDSALYLCASSSRGSGSGELFFGEGSRLTVL.

The CDR3 here is CASSVVGNYGYTF. DNA of the CDR3: TGTGCCAGCAGCGTAGTCGGAAACTATGGCTACACCTTC. The rearrangement joins TRBV9 to TRBJ1-2; D ambiguous. Deletions cut 0 bases from V and 2 bases from J, with 5 bases between. The CDR3 is made up of 13 amino acids. Germline loops: CDR1 SGDLS, CDR2 YYNGEE.

In its sample, this clonotype was seen once. DNA of the CDR3: TGTGCCAGCAGCCTACTCGCGCCGGCGTACAATGAGCAGTTCTTC. Its translation is CASSLLAPAYNEQFF. The chain has TRBV7-9 and TRBJ2-1; D is unresolved. V was clipped by 5 bases and J by 4 bases, with 15 bases between them. CDR1 and CDR2 (germline): SEHNR, FQNEAQ (reference sequence). The CDR3 covers 15 residues.

This clonotype was recorded a few times. The chain is built from TRBV18 and TRBJ1-5; TRBD1 might be the D (5 bases). Trimming pared 3 bases from V and 7 bases from J, leaving 16 bases between. This CDR3 contains 15 residues. The germline V gene has CDR1 KGHSH and CDR2 LQKENI. CDR3 nucleotide sequence: TGTGCCAGCTCACCCCCGGGGCAGACCGAGCAGCCCCAGCATTTT. Its translation is CASSPPGQTEQPQHF.

This clonotype turned up a few times. The V call is TRBV7-8, the J call TRBJ2-1, with 9 bases that match TRBD2. The CDR3 covers 15 residues. Trimming removed 2 bases from V and 2 bases from J; junction bases left unmatched: 1. The germline V gene has CDR1 SGHVS and CDR2 FQNEAQ. DNA for the CDR3: TGTGCCAGCAGCTTACCTAGCGGGACCTACAATGAGCAGTTCTTC. Translated: CASSLPSGTYNEQFF.

This chain connects TRBV9 to TRBJ2-3; TRBD2 matches at 8 bases. The CDR3 has 15 amino acids. CDR1 is SGDLS and CDR2 is YYNGEE in the germline V gene. Trimming at V came to 4 bases and at J to 4 bases, leaving 8 bases not matched to a gene. The CDR3 spells CASSLGLASSDTQYF. The CDR3 DNA reads TGTGCCAGCAGCTTAGGACTAGCCTCTTCAGATACGCAGTATTTT.

The J gene is TRBJ2-4, the V gene TRBV5-4, with TRBD2 identical over 7 bases. This CDR3 region has 15 residues. Germline lookup yields CDR1 SGHNT and CDR2 YYREEE (reference sequence). Trimming removed 3 bases from V and 7 bases from J; junction bases left unmatched: 10. CDR3 sequence (DNA): TGTGCCAGCAGCTCCGATAGCGGGTCCTTGAACATTCAGTACTTC. Its translation is CASSSDSGSLNIQYF.

This clonotype came up a few times. V usage is TRBV30 and J usage is TRBJ1-5, with a possible D match to TRBD1 (6 bases). The CDR3 runs 14 residues. V lost 5 bases, J lost 0 bases, and 11 bases lay in between. Per the germline V gene, CDR1 is GTSNPN and CDR2 is SVGIG (reference sequence). Written as DNA, the CDR3 is TGTGCCTGGGGAGGACAGTATAGCAATCAGCCCCAGCATTTT. Translation: CAWGGQYSNQPQHF.

This clonotype has ten or more counts. The chain carries TRBV29-1 and TRBJ1-2, with 10 positions matching TRBD1. With V trimmed by 7 bases and J by 6 bases, 2 bases remained unmatched. CDR1 and CDR2 from the germline V gene are SQVTM and ANQGSEA. This CDR3 is 11 amino acids long. Written as DNA, the CDR3 is TGCAGCGCCGGACAGGGGGATGGCTACACCTTC. This translates into CSAGQGDGYTF.

The genes are TRBV20-1 and TRBJ2-2; 9 bases are shared with TRBD2. Looked up from germline, CDR1 is DFQATT and CDR2 is SNEGSKA (reference sequence). CDR3 size: 13 residues. With 6 bases clipped from V and 6 bases from J, the junction kept 5 bases outside the gene matches. The CDR3 coding sequence is TGCAGTGCCGAGGGACTAGCTGCCGGGGAGCTGTTTTTT. Amino acids: CSAEGLAAGELFF.